The 13 T cell receptor beta chains listed next were all sequenced from one sample in a study of blood T cell repertoires in COVID-19. Method: immunoSEQ multiplex PCR; TCRdb's copy keeps in-frame clones and lacks some. The sample gives 210,000 or so clones, just over 85% of which show up once; approximately 1.5% is in the top ten. Source material: peripheral blood. The receptor source for this set is a young man with active or convalescent COVID-19.

The chain joins TRBV6-4 to TRBJ2-1, with 11 nucleotides matching TRBD2. CDR1 is MRHNA, CDR2 SNTAGT, per germline. CDR3 length equals 15 residues. Unmatched junction bases numbered 1, after V lost 3 bases and J lost 3 bases. The CDR3 region is CASSELAGGYNEQFF. The DNA of the CDR3 is TGTGCCAGCAGTGAGCTAGCGGGGGGCTACAATGAGCAGTTCTTC.

The V and J genes are TRBV7-9 and TRBJ2-5; the D gene is possibly TRBD1 (6 bases). Trimming removed 1 base from V and 1 base from J, with 7 bases in between. Germline V lookup: CDR1 SEHNR, CDR2 FQNEAQ (reference sequence). The CDR3 covers 14 residues. The CDR3 sequence: CASSLVRGQETQYF. CDR3 bases: TGTGCCAGCAGCTTAGTCAGGGGCCAAGAGACCCAGTACTTC. Filled out from reference TRBV7-9 and TRBJ2-5, the complete variable domain reads DTGVSQNPRHKITKRGQNVTFRCDPISEHNRLYWYRQTLGQGPEFLTYFQNEAQLEKSRLLSDRFSAERPKGSFSTLEIQRTEQGDSAMYLCASSLVRGQETQYFGPGTRLLVL.

In this sample, this clone turned up many times. The chain carries TRBV7-6 and TRBJ1-2; the D is unclear. V lost 5 bases and J lost 4, with 11 bases in between. Germline V gene lookup returns CDR1 SGHVS and CDR2 FNYEAQ. The CDR3 is made up of 13 amino acids. The CDR3 DNA reads TGTGCCAGCAGCGCAACCCTAGGCTATGGCTACACCTTC. Translating it yields CASSATLGYGYTF. Looking up the rest from reference TRBV7-6 and TRBJ1-2 gives the full variable domain: GAGVSQSPRYKVTKRGQDVALRCDPISGHVSLYWYRQALGQGPEFLTYFNYEAQQDKSGLPNDRFSAERPEGSISTLTIQRTEQRDSAMYRCASSATLGYGYTFGSGTRLTVV.

There are many counts of this clone. DNA of the CDR3: TGTGCCTGGAAAAAACAGGGGCAAGAGACCCAGTACTTC. This encodes CAWKKQGQETQYF. V and J are TRBV30 and TRBJ2-5; TRBD1 aligns across 7 bases. Germline V gives CDR1 GTSNPN, CDR2 SVGIG (reference sequence). CDR3 size: 13 residues. V was pared by 4 bases and J by 2 bases, with 4 bases of the junction left unmatched.

V usage is TRBV12-5 and J usage is TRBJ2-2, with 9 bases that match TRBD1. Germline CDR1 LGHNT, CDR2 FRNRAP. CDR3 length equals 17 residues. Germline trimming cut 0 bases from V and 7 bases from J; bases unmatched to any gene: 9. The DNA for the CDR3 is TGTGCTAGTGGTTTGGTCCGCGGGACAGGGTTGGTCGGGGAGCTGTTTTTT. This sequence encodes CASGLVRGTGLVGELFF.

This clone was picked up a small number of times. The CDR3 bases are TGTGCCAGCAGCAAAGTACGGCAGGGGAGCAATCAGCCCCAGCATTTT. Protein sequence: CASSKVRQGSNQPQHF. This chain joins TRBV21-1 and TRBJ1-5; the D segment call TRBD1 is taken from the table without a DNA check. TRBV21-1 is reported as a pseudogene. The CDR3 has 16 amino acids.

The genes are TRBV10-3 and TRBJ1-5, with 10 bases matching TRBD1. The germline CDR1 and CDR2 sequences are ENHRY and SYGVKD. With 10 bases clipped from V and 6 bases from J, the junction kept 12 bases outside the gene matches. The CDR3 loop spans 15 amino acids. CDR3 bases: TGTGCCACCCGCCGGGACAGGGGCGGGGGTCAGCCCCAGCATTTT. Encoded protein: CATRRDRGGGQPQHF.

This chain joins TRBV4-3 and TRBJ1-2; D is possibly TRBD1 (5 bases). V was shortened by 1 base and J by 8 bases, with 17 bases between the two germline ends. CDR3 length equals 15 residues. Germline-derived CDR1 and CDR2 are LGHNA and YSLEER. In DNA form, the CDR3 reads TGCGCCAGCAGCCAAGGTAGCTCAGGGCTGAGAGGCTACACCTTC. Translating it yields CASSQGSSGLRGYTF.

The chain recombines TRBV10-1 with TRBJ1-5; 8 bases match TRBD1. J was trimmed by 1 base and V by 4 bases; bases with no gene match: 0. Germline CDR1 and CDR2: WNHNN and SYGVQD (reference sequence). The CDR3 loop spans 14 amino acids. The CDR3 bases are TGCGCCAGCAGTGGGACAGGGAGCAATCAGCCCCAGCATTTT. This sequence encodes CASSGTGSNQPQHF.

This chain joins TRBV29-1 and TRBJ2-1; tentatively, D is TRBD2 (5 bases). CDR1 and CDR2 from the germline V gene are SQVTM and ANQGSEA. V shed 3 bases and J shed 6 bases, with 12 bases lying between them. The CDR3 is 13 residues long. This chain's CDR3 is CSVEFAAGNEQFF. The CDR3 nucleotides are TGCAGCGTTGAGTTCGCGGCGGGCAATGAGCAGTTCTTC.

This clone occurred once. The chain joins TRBV12-5 to TRBJ1-3, with a weak D call TRBD1 (5 bases). Trimming shortened V by 2 bases and J by 4 bases, and 12 bases separated the two germline ends. This CDR3 contains 15 residues. The germline V gene encodes CDR1 LGHNT and CDR2 FRNRAP. The CDR3, as DNA: TGTGCTAGTGGTTTGTCGTCAGGGTCCGGAAACACCATATATTTT. Amino acid sequence: CASGLSSGSGNTIYF.

As concerns this clone: The sample has other DNA sequences that encode this CDR3 too. The gene calls are TRBV28 and TRBJ1-2; TRBD1 matches 7 bases. CDR3 length equals 13 residues. The germline V gene has CDR1 MDHEN and CDR2 SYDVKM. The junction had 4 bases not matched to a gene; V was cut back by 5 bases and J by 4 bases. This CDR3 is CASSEAGGYGYTF. The CDR3 DNA reads TGTGCCAGCAGTGAAGCAGGGGGCTATGGCTACACCTTC.

This clone occurred once. V is TRBV23-1 and J is TRBJ2-7; D call uncertain. TRBV23-1 carries the ORF label, with uncertain function. The CDR3 has 11 amino acids. The V gene lost 8 bases and the J gene lost 4 bases, with 9 bases spanning the gap. The CDR3 sequence: CASGTSYEQYF. CDR3 coding DNA: TGCGCCAGCGGTACAAGTTACGAGCAGTACTTC.